The T cell receptor (beta chain) under discussion was sequenced for a study of cytomegalovirus exposure and HLA in healthy donors. Looking at the study overall: Prior work identified 120 million or so unique TCR beta sequences in 150 million to 200 million T cells.

Trimming cost V 7 bases and J 1 base; bases outside gene matches: 7. This CDR3 is built from 15 residues. In germline, CDR1 is SNHLY, CDR2 FYNNEI. Only a few counts were recorded for this clone. 13 Jbeta primers and 60 Vbeta primers were used for the PCR. Sequencing used immunoSEQ multiplex PCR; TCRdb keeps in-frame clones, though not all of them. The sample has more than 95,000 clones; about four fifths are singletons. This chain links TRBV2 with TRBJ1-5, with 7 bases aligning to TRBD1. The sequenced material came from PBMCs. The receptor comes from a woman aged 60-75 years in good health and CMV-seropositive. The CDR3 protein is CASTFTGVSNQPQHF. The CDR3 nucleotides are TGTGCCAGCACTTTTACAGGGGTGAGCAATCAGCCCCAGCATTTT. The whole variable domain, remainder taken from reference TRBV2 and TRBJ1-5, is EPEVTQTPSHQVTQMGQEVILRCVPISNHLYFYWYRQILGQKVEFLVSFYNNEISEKSEIFDDQFSVERPDGSNFTLKIRSTKLEDSAMYFCASTFTGVSNQPQHFGDGTRLSIL.